This T cell receptor beta chain was sequenced in a study of blood T cell repertoires in COVID-19. Original analysis: Estimation of nucleated cell counts was performed using reference gene primer amplification. Here immunoSEQ multiplex PCR was the method, and the copy in TCRdb shows in-frame clones only, minus some. Clonal size and the V and J genes are those of that table, whereas D and trimming came from the DNA. The table lists approximately 60,000 clones, roughly 87% of them singletons. Input material: peripheral blood. The TCR comes from a woman of 80 years or more with COVID-19, enrolled during active disease.

CDR3 residues: CASSFIDRSYNEQFF. The CDR3 region has the DNA TGTGCCAGCAGTTTTATTGACAGATCCTACAATGAGCAGTTCTTC. This chain connects TRBV6-5 to TRBJ2-1; D perhaps matches TRBD1 (5 bases). V was shortened by 4 bases and J by 1 base, with 11 bases between the two germline ends. CDR3 length: 15 residues. CDR1 is MNHEY and CDR2 is SVGAGI in the germline V gene.